Each of the 9 T cell receptor beta chains below was sequenced from the same sample in a study of sequential checkpoint blockade in melanoma. Sequencing was performed with immunoSEQ multiplex PCR; in TCRdb, only in-frame clones are kept and a portion is missing. The profile shows about 2,200 clones, 16% of them singletons. Treatment indicated: randomized to nivolumab then ipilimumab (arm A) or the reverse (arm B). Sample: tumor tissue (inferred from file names), taken from a patient given nivolumab and ipilimumab in sequence. The receptors here all came from a human donor with melanoma.

The chain is built from TRBV19 and TRBJ1-1; D unresolved. Trimming took off 1 base at V and 5 bases at J, with 11 bases between the two ends. Germline-derived CDR1 and CDR2 are LNHDA and SQIVND (reference sequence). The CDR3 spans 14 residues. The CDR3 is CASSIAIQRTEAFF. The DNA for the CDR3 is TGTGCCAGTAGTATAGCGATTCAGCGGACTGAAGCTTTCTTT.

This rearrangement joins TRBV19 to TRBJ1-6, with no clear D. There are 14 residues in the CDR3. The germline CDR1 and CDR2 sequences are LNHDA and SQIVND (reference sequence). The V gene lost 0 bases and the J gene lost 9 bases, with 9 bases spanning the gap. CDR3: CASSIDRRLSPLHF. In DNA form, the CDR3 reads TGTGCCAGTAGTATAGATAGGCGTCTTTCACCCCTCCACTTT.

This clone was counted a few times. The chain combines TRBV23-1 with TRBJ1-1; D is unclear. TRBV23-1 is an open reading frame, and its role is uncertain. The CDR3 is made up of 13 amino acids. V lost 6 bases and J 3 bases, leaving 11 bases between the germline ends. The CDR3 nucleotides are TGCGCCAGCAGCTTGGTGGCAGACACTGAAGCTTTCTTT. It yields the protein CASSLVADTEAFF.

In this sample, this clone is medium-sized. The chain has TRBV18 and TRBJ1-1; weak D call: TRBD1 (6 bases). The germline CDR1 and CDR2 sequences are KGHSH and LQKENI. The ends were cut back, 4 bases at V and 5 bases at J, with 14 bases in the middle. The CDR3 has 14 amino acids. The CDR3 sequence is CASSQTGSWTEAFF. In nucleotides, the CDR3 is TGTGCCAGCTCACAAACAGGGAGCTGGACTGAAGCTTTCTTT.

The chain couples TRBV6-8 to TRBJ1-2; 9 positions match TRBD1. Per germline, CDR1 MNHGY and CDR2 SAAAGT. This CDR3 contains 15 residues. With V trimmed by 5 bases and J by 0 bases, 4 bases remained unmatched. CDR3 in DNA: TGTGCCAGCAGTACTAGACAGGGGGCTAACTATGGCTACACCTTC. This gives the protein CASSTRQGANYGYTF.

This clone is labeled medium-sized. This chain links TRBV6-8 with TRBJ1-1; no clear D gene. The CDR3 is 17 amino acids. Trimming took off 0 bases at V and 0 bases at J, with 14 bases between the two ends. CDR1 is MNHGY and CDR2 is SAAAGT in the germline V gene. In DNA, the CDR3 is TGTGCCAGCAGTTACTCGATGGCGGGGATAATGAACACTGAAGCTTTCTTT. This encodes CASSYSMAGIMNTEAFF.

CDR3 nucleotides: TGCGCCAGCGCCGGGACAGGGGGTCCCGGGGAGCTGTTTTTT. This codes for CASAGTGGPGELFF. The chain recombines TRBV4-1 with TRBJ2-2; 11 nucleotides align to TRBD1. Germline lookup yields CDR1 MGHRA and CDR2 YSYEKL. The CDR3 totals 14 residues. With 8 bases clipped from V and 6 bases from J, the junction kept 5 bases outside the gene matches.

The chain couples TRBV28 to TRBJ1-3, with a weak D call TRBD1 (6 bases). Germline V gene lookup returns CDR1 MDHEN and CDR2 SYDVKM. The germline V and J ends were trimmed by 8 bases and 3 bases, with 17 bases remaining between them. The CDR3 spans 15 residues. The CDR3 sequence is CASSPPGVGGNTIYF. The CDR3 nucleotides read TGTGCCAGCTCCCCACCAGGGGTAGGTGGAAACACCATATATTTT.

This chain links TRBV19 with TRBJ2-1; D gene unclear. This CDR3 contains 15 residues. Germline V gene data show CDR1 as LNHDA and CDR2 as SQIVND (reference sequence). Trimming shortened V by 3 bases and J by 0 bases, and 9 bases separated the two germline ends. As DNA, the CDR3 is TGTGCCAGTAGTATGGGTGCACTCTCCTACAATGAGCAGTTCTTC. Its translation is CASSMGALSYNEQFF.